A single sample gave rise to the 13 T cell receptor beta chains below, sequenced in a study of Ad26.COV2.S vaccination and SARS-CoV-2 variants. Treatment here: 15 to 20 received Ad26.COV2.S at low or high dose, single or two shots; about 5 received placebo; per-sample allocation not given. The samples date from day 63 after the first vaccine or placebo injection. Clones were sequenced by immunoSEQ multiplex PCR, and TCRdb holds only the in-frame ones, with some missing. The sample contains roughly 390,000 clones, about 88% of which appear only once. The sample here was peripheral blood, taken in a trial of Ad26.COV2.S vaccine versus placebo. Receptors originate from a person between 18 and 65 years old who received the Ad26.COV2.S COVID-19 vaccine or a placebo.

The V gene is TRBV29-1, the J gene TRBJ1-2; TRBD1 matches 7 bases. This CDR3 has 13 amino acids. V lost 4 bases to trimming and J lost 4 bases; unmatched junction nucleotides: 6. Looked up from germline, CDR1 is SQVTM and CDR2 is ANQGSEA. The DNA for the CDR3 is TGCAGCGTTGCGACAGGGCCAGCCTATGGCTACACCTTC. This translates into CSVATGPAYGYTF.

J is TRBJ2-7 and V is TRBV3-1 (or the pseudogene TRBV3-2), with TRBD1 identical over 8 bases. This CDR3 comprises 15 residues. J was trimmed by 3 bases and V by 2 bases; bases with no gene match: 6. Germline CDR1 and CDR2: LGHDT and YNNKEL (reference sequence). The CDR3 DNA is TGTGCCAGCAGCCAATTTCAGGGGGCAGTCTACGAGCAGTACTTC. This gives the protein CASSQFQGAVYEQYF.

The chain links TRBV6-1 to TRBJ1-5; no firm D call. Germline CDR1 and CDR2: MNHNS and SASEGT. CDR3 size: 13 residues. V was cut by 2 bases and J by 5 bases, with 7 bases left in between. CDR3 DNA sequence: TGTGCCAGCAGTGAACACAGAGATCAGCCCCAGCATTTT. This translates into CASSEHRDQPQHF.

This clone came up once. The V gene is TRBV10-2, the J gene TRBJ2-3; TRBD2 matches 9 bases. The V segment lost 2 bases and the J segment 4 bases; nucleotides outside the gene matches: 10. The CDR3 consists of 17 residues. The germline CDR1 and CDR2 sequences are WSHSY and SAAADI. Written as DNA, the CDR3 is TGCGCCAGCAGTGAGGGACCGCGGGGGGGTTGGGCAGATACGCAGTATTTT. It encodes CASSEGPRGGWADTQYF.

This clone was observed a few times. V usage is TRBV7-2 and J usage is TRBJ1-2, with TRBD1 as a possible D gene (6 bases). CDR3 size: 13 residues. V was pared by 5 bases and J by 8 bases, with 15 bases between. Germline-derived CDR1 and CDR2 are SGHTA and FQGNSA. The CDR3 sequence: CASSLAGAYGYTF. For the CDR3, the DNA is TGTGCCAGCAGCCTCGCAGGGGCTTACGGCTACACCTTC.

V usage is TRBV3-1 (or the pseudogene TRBV3-2) and J usage is TRBJ2-5, with D perhaps given as TRBD1 or TRBD2 (5 bases each). V lost 3 bases, J lost 5 bases, and 13 bases lay in between. CDR3 length equals 14 residues. Germline CDR1 and CDR2: LGHDT and YNNKEL (reference sequence). The CDR3 reads CASSHGDWGETQYF. The CDR3 coding sequence is TGTGCCAGCAGCCATGGCGACTGGGGGGAGACCCAGTACTTC.

This chain uses TRBV6-5 with TRBJ1-1, with 7 bases aligning to TRBD1. V trimming: 3 bases; J trimming: 3 bases; junction bases outside the gene matches: 4. Germline V gene sequence: CDR1 MNHEY, CDR2 SVGAGI. CDR3 size: 14 residues. The CDR3 region has the DNA TGTGCCAGCAGTTATTACACAGGGGACACTGAAGCTTTCTTT. As protein: CASSYYTGDTEAFF.

The J gene is TRBJ1-5, the V gene TRBV19; 9 bases map to TRBD1. In germline, CDR1 is LNHDA, CDR2 SQIVND (reference sequence). Losses at the gene ends were 9 bases for V and 4 bases for J; bases not matched to a gene: 10. The CDR3 length is 15 residues. This chain's CDR3 is CASSPGQGTNQPQHF. CDR3 in DNA: TGTGCCAGCTCACCGGGACAGGGAACAAATCAGCCCCAGCATTTT.

This chain uses TRBV5-1 with TRBJ1-6; D call uncertain. The CDR3 runs to 13 residues. V was cut by 6 bases and J by 7 bases, with 11 bases left in between. Per the germline V gene, CDR1 is SGHRS and CDR2 is YFSETQ. The CDR3 sequence is CASKNGPNSPLHF. The DNA for the CDR3 is TGCGCCAGCAAGAACGGACCGAATTCACCCCTCCACTTT. Variable domain in full (rest from reference TRBV5-1 and TRBJ1-6): KAGVTQTPRYLIKTRGQQVTLSCSPISGHRSVSWYQQTPGQGLQFLFEYFSETQRNKGNFPGRFSGRQFSNSRSEMNVSTLELGDSALYLCASKNGPNSPLHFGNGTRLTVT.

J is TRBJ1-2 and V is TRBV10-2, with D possibly matching TRBD1 (6 bases). In germline, CDR1 is WSHSY, CDR2 SAAADI. V lost 7 bases and J 2 bases, leaving 14 bases between the germline ends. The CDR3 is made up of 14 amino acids. The CDR3 sequence is CASKQGVGNYGYTF. The CDR3 nucleotides are TGCGCCAGCAAACAGGGAGTGGGGAACTATGGCTACACCTTC.

The chain uses TRBV16 and TRBJ1-5; TRBD1 matches 8 bases. The length of the CDR3 is 16 residues. V was clipped by 1 base and J by 6 bases; unmatched bases: 8. The germline V gene has CDR1 KGHSY and CDR2 FQNENV. The CDR3 loop is CASSQLRTGNGQPQHF. CDR3 coding DNA: TGTGCCAGCAGCCAATTGCGGACAGGGAACGGTCAGCCCCAGCATTTT.

The chain carries TRBV7-2 and TRBJ2-1, with 7 bases identical to TRBD1. This CDR3 is 15 amino acids long. CDR1 SGHTA and CDR2 FQGNSA come from the germline V gene. V was pared by 8 bases and J by 5 bases, with 12 bases of the junction left unmatched. CDR3 protein: CASGTGVTSDNEQFF. The CDR3 region has the DNA TGTGCCAGCGGTACAGGGGTCACATCGGACAATGAGCAGTTCTTC.

This rearrangement joins TRBV6-6 to TRBJ1-1; D unresolved. Per germline, CDR1 MNHNY and CDR2 SVGAGI (reference sequence). This CDR3 region has 12 residues. Trimming left V 6 bases short and J 5 bases short, with 10 bases between. The CDR3 reads CASSLSRTEAFF. For the CDR3, the DNA is TGTGCCAGCAGCTTAAGTAGGACTGAAGCTTTCTTT.